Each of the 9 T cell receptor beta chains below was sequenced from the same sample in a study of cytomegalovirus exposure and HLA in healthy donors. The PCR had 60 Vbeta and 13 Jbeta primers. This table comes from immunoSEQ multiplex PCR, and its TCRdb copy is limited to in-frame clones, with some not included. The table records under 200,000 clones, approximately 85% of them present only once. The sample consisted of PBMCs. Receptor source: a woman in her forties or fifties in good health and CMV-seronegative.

The CDR3 DNA is TGTGCCAGCAGCTCAGGACTAGCGGGATTACAAGAGACCCAGTACTTC. Translating it yields CASSSGLAGLQETQYF. The chain joins TRBV11-2 to TRBJ2-5; 12 bases match TRBD2. Germline V lookup: CDR1 SGHAT, CDR2 FQNNGV. Trimming cost V 4 bases and J 2 bases; bases outside gene matches: 5. The CDR3 is made up of 16 amino acids.

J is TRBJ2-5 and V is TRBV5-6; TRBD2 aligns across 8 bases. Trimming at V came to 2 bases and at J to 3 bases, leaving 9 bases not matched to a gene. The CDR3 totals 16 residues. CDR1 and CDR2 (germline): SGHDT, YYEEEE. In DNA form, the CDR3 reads TGTGCCAGCAGCTTCAGCGGGAGCCGTGAGGAAGAGACCCAGTACTTC. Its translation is CASSFSGSREEETQYF.

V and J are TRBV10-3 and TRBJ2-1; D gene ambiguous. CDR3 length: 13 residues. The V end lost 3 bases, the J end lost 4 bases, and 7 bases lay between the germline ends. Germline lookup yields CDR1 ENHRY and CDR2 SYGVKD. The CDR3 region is CAISDGGYNEQFF. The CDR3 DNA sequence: TGTGCCATCAGTGACGGCGGATACAATGAGCAGTTCTTC.

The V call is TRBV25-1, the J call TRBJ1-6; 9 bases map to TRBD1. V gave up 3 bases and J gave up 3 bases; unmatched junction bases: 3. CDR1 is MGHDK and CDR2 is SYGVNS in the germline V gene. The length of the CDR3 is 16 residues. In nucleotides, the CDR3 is TGTGCCAGCAGTGAGTCGGGACAGGGCTATAATTCACCCCTCCACTTT. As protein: CASSESGQGYNSPLHF.

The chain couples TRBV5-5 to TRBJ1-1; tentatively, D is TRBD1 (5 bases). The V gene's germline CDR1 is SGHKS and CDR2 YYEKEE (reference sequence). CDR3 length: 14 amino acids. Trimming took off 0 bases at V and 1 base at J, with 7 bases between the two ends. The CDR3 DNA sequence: TGTGCCAGCAGCTTGGCAGGGCGGAACACTGAAGCTTTCTTT. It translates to CASSLAGRNTEAFF.

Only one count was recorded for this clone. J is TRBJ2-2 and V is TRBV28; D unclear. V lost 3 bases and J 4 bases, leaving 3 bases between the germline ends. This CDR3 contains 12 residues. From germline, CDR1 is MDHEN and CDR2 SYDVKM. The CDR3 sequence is CASSFSTGELFF. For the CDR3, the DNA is TGTGCCAGCAGTTTCTCCACCGGGGAGCTGTTTTTT.

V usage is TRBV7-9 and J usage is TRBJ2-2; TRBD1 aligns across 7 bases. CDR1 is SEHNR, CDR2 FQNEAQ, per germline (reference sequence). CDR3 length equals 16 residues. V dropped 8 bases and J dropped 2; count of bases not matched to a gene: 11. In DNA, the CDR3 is TGTGCCAGCGGCGGGTGGGACAGCGTTAACACCGGGGAGCTGTTTTTT. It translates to CASGGWDSVNTGELFF.

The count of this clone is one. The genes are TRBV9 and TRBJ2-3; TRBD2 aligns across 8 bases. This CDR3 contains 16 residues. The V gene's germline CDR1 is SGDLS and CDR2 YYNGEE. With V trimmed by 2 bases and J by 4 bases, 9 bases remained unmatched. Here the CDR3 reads CASSVRPGLEADTQYF. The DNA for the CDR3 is TGTGCCAGCAGCGTTAGACCGGGACTAGAAGCAGATACGCAGTATTTT.

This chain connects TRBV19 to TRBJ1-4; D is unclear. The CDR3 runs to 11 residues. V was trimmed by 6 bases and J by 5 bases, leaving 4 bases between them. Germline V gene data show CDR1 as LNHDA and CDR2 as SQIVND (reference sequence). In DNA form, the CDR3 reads TGTGCCAGTAGCCAGAATGAAAAACTGTTTTTT. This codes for CASSQNEKLFF.